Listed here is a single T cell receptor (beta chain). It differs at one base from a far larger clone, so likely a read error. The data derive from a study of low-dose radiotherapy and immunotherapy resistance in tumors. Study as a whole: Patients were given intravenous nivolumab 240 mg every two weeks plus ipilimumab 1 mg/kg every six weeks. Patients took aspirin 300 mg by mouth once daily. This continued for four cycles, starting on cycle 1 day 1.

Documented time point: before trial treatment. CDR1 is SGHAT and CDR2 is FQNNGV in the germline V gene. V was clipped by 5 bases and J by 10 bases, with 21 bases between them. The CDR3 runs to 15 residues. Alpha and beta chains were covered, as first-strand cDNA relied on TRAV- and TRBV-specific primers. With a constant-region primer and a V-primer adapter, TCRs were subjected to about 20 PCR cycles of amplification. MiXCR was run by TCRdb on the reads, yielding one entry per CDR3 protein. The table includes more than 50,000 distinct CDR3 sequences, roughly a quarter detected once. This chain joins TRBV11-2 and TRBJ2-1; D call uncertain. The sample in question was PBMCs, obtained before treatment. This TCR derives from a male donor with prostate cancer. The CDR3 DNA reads TGTGCCAGCAGCCCTCTGAGGCAGAGTACCTACGAGCAGTTCTTC. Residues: CASSPLRQSTYEQFF.